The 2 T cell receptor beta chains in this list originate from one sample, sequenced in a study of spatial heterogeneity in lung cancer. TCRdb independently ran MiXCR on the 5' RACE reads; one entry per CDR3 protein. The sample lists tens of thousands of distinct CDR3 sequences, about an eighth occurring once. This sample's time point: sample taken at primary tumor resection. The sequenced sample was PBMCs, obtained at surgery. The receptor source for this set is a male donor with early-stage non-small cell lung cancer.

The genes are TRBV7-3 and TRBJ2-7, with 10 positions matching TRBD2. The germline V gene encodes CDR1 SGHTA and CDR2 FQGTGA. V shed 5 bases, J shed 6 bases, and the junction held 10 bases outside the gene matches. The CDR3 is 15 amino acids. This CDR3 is CASSTLAGAAFEQYF. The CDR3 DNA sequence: TGTGCCAGCAGCACCCTAGCGGGAGCTGCTTTCGAGCAGTACTTC.

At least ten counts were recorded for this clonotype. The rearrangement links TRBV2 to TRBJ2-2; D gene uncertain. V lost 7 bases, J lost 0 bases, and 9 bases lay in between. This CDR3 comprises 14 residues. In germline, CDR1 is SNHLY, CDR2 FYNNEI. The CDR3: CASNGLANTGELFF. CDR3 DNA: TGTGCCAGCAATGGCCTAGCGAACACCGGGGAGCTGTTTTTT.